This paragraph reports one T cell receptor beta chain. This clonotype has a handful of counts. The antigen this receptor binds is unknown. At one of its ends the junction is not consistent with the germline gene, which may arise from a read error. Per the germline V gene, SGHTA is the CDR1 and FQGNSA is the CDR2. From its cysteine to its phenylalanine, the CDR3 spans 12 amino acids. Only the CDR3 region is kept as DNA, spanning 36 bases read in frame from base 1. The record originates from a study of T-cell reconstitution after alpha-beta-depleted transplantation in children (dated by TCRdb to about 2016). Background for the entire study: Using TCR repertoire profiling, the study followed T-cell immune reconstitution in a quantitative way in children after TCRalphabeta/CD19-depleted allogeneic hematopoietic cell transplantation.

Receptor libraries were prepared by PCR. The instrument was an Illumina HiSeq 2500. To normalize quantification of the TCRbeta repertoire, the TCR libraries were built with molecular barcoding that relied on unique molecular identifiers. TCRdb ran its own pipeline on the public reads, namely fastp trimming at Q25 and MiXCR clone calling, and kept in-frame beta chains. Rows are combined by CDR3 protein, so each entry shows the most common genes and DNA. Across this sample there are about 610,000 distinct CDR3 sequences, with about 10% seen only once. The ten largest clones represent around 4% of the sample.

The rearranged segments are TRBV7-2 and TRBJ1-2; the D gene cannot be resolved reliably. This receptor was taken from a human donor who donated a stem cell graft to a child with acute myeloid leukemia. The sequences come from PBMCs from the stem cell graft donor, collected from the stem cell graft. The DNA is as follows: TGTGCCAGCAGCCCTAACTTCTATGGCTACGCCTTC. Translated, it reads CASSPNFYGYAF.